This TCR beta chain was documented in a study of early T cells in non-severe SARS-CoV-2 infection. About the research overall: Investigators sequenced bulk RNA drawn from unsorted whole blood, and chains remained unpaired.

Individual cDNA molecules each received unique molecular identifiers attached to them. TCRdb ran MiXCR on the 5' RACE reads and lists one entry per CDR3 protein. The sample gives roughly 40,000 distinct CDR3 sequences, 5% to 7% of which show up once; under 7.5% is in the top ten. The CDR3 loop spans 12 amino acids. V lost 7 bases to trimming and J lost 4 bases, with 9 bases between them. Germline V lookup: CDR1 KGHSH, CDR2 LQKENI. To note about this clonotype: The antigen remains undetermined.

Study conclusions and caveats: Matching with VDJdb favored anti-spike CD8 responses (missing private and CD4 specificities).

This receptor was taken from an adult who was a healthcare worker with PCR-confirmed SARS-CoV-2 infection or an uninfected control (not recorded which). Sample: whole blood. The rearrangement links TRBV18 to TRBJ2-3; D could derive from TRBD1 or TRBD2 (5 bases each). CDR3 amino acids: CASLQGPDTQYF. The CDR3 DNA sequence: TGTGCCAGCTTGCAGGGACCAGATACGCAGTATTTT.